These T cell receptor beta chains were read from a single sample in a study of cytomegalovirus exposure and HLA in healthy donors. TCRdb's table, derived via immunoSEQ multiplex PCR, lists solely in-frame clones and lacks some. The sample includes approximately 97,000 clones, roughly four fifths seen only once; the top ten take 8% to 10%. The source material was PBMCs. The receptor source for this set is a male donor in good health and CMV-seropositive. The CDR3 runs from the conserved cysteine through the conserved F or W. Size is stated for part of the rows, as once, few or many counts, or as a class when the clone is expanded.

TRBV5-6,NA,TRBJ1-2,CASSTTGKYGYTF
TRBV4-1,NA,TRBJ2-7,CASSQGASYEQYF
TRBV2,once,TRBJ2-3,CASSLTDTQYF
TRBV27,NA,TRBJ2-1,CASRTGGKPSYNEQFF
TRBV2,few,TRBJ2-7,CRQGRSYEQYF
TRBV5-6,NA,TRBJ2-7,CASSPGLAGGYEQYF
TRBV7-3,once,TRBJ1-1,CASSLTRDTLNTEAFF
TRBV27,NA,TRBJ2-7,CASSFSSGTYEQYF
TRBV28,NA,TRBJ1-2,CASSFGQGGYGYTF
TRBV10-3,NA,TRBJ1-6,CAISEPPRGGYNSPLHF
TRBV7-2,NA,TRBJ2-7,CASSPGTSGWNEQYF
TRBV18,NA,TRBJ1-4,CASSLLSSQGSNEKLFF